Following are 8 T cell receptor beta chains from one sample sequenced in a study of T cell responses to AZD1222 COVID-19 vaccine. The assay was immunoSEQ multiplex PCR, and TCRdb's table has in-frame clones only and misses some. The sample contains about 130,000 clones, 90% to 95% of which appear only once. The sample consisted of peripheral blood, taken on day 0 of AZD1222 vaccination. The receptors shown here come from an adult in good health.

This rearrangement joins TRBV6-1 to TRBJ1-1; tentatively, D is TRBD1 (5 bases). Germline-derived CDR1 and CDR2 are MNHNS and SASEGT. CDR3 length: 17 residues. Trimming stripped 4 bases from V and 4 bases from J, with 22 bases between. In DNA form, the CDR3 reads TGTGCCAGCAGTGTCCTAGGTGTGGGAGCCGGGGGCACTGAAGCTTTCTTT. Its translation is CASSVLGVGAGGTEAFF.

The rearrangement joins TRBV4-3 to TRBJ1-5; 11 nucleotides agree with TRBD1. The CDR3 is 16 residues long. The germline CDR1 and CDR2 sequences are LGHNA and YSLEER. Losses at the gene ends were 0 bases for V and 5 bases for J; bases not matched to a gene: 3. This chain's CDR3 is CASSQDGTGGHQPQHF. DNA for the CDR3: TGCGCCAGCAGCCAAGACGGGACAGGGGGGCATCAGCCCCAGCATTTT.

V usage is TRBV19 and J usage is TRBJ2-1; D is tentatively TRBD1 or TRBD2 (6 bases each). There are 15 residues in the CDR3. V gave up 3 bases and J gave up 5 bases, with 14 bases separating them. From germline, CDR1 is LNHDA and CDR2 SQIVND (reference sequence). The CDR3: CASSIGGGWNNEQFF. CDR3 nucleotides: TGTGCCAGTAGTATCGGAGGGGGTTGGAACAATGAGCAGTTCTTC.

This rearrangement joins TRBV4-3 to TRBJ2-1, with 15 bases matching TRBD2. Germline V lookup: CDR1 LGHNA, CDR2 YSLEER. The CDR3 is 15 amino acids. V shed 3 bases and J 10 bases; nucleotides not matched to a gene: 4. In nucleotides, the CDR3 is TGCGCCAGCAGCCAGGGACTAGCGGGAGGTGAGGAGCAGTTCTTC. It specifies CASSQGLAGGEEQFF.

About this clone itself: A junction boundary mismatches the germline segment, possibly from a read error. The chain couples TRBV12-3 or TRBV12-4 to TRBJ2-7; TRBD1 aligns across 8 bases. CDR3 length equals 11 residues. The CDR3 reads CASSPDRGLWF. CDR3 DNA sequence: TGTGCCAGCAGCCCCGACAGGGGTCTCTGGTTC.

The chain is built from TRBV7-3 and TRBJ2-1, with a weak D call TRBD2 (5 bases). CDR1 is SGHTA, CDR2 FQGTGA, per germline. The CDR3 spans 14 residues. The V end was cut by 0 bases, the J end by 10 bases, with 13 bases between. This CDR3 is CASSLTTFSGEQFF. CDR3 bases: TGTGCCAGCAGCTTAACGACGTTCTCGGGGGAGCAGTTCTTC.

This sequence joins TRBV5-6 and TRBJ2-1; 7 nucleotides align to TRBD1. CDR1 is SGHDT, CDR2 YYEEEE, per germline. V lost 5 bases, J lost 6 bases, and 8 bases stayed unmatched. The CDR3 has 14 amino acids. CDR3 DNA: TGTGCCAGCAGGCAGACAGGGAATTTCAATGAGCAGTTCTTC. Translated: CASRQTGNFNEQFF.

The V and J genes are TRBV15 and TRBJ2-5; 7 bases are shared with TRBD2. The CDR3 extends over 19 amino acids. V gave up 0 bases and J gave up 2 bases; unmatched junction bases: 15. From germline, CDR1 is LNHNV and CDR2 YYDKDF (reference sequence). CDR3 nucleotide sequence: TGTGCCACCAGCAGAGATTCCTTTATGATAGCGGGCTGGCAAGAGACCCAGTACTTC. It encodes CATSRDSFMIAGWQETQYF.